The clone carrying this TCR beta chain appeared a few times. Its antigen is not known. This sample is part of a study of OX40 agonist ivuxolimab in advanced cancers. Across the study: Cancers in dose escalation were hepatocellular, melanoma, renal cell and head and neck. Overall study findings and caveats: Some patients who did not respond also had low normalized T-cell clonal expansion.

The CDR3 spans 15 residues. V was shortened by 5 bases and J by 4 bases, with 17 bases between the two germline ends. Germline CDR1 reads GTSNPN; CDR2 reads SVGIG (reference sequence). The protocol was immunoSEQ multiplex PCR, while the TCRdb copy is restricted to in-frame clones and leaves out a portion. The data show roughly 70,000 clones, 85% to 90% seen once. This clonotype was obtained from an adult with an advanced solid tumor such as melanoma, head and neck, liver or kidney cancer. The V and J genes are TRBV30 and TRBJ2-2; D is uncertain. Sequencing used CD4+ or CD8+ T cells sorted from blood, obtained in a trial of the OX40 agonist ivuxolimab. CDR3 protein: CAWGVSSRGTGELFF. The CDR3 DNA sequence: TGTGCCTGGGGGGTTTCGAGCCGAGGCACCGGGGAGCTGTTTTTT.